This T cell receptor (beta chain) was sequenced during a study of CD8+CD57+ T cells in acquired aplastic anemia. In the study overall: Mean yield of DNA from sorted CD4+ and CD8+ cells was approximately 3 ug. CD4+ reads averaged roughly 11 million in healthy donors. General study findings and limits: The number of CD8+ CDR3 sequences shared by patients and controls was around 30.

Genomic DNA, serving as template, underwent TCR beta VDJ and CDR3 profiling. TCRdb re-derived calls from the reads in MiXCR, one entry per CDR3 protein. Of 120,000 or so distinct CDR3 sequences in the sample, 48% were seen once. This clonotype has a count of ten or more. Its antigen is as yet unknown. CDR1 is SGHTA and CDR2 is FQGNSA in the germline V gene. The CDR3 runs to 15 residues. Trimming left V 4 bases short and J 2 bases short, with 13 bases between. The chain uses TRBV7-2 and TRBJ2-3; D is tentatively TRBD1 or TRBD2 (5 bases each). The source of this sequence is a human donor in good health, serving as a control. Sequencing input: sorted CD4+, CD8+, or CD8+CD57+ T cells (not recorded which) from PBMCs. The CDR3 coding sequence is TGTGCCAGCAGCTCCCTGGGGGACCCCACAGATACGCAGTATTTT. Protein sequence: CASSSLGDPTDTQYF.